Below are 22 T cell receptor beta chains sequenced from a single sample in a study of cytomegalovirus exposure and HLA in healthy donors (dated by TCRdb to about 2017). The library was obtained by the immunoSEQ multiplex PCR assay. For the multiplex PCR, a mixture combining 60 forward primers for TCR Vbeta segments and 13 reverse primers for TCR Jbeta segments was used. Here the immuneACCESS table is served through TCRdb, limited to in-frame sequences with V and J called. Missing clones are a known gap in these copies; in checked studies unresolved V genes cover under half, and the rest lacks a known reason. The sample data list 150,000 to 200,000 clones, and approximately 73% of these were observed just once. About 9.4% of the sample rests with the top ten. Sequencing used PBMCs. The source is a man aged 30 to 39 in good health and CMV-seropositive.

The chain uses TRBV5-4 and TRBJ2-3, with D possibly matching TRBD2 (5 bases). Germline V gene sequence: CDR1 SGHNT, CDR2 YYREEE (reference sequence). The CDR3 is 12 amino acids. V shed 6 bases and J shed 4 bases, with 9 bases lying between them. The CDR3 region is CASKGGSDTQYF. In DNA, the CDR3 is TGTGCCAGCAAAGGAGGTTCAGATACGCAGTATTTT.

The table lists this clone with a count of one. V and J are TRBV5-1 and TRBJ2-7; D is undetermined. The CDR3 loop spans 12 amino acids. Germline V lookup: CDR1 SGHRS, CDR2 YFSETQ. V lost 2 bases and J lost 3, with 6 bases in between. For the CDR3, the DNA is TGCGCCAGCAGCTTTAACTTCTACGAGCAGTACTTC. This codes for CASSFNFYEQYF.

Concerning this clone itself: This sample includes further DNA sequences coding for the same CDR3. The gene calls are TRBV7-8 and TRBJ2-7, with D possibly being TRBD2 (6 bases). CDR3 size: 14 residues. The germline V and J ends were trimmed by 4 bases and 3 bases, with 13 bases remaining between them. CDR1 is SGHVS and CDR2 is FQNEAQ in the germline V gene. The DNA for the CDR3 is TGTGCCAGCAGCTCCGAGACTAGGAGCTACGAGCAGTACTTC. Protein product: CASSSETRSYEQYF.

DNA for the CDR3: TGTGCCAGCGGACAGGGGGCAGATACGCAGTATTTT. Its translation: CASGQGADTQYF. The chain has TRBV2 and TRBJ2-3; TRBD1 matches at 10 bases. Germline V gene data show CDR1 as SNHLY and CDR2 as FYNNEI. This CDR3 comprises 12 residues. With 8 bases clipped from V and 4 bases from J, the junction kept 0 bases outside the gene matches.

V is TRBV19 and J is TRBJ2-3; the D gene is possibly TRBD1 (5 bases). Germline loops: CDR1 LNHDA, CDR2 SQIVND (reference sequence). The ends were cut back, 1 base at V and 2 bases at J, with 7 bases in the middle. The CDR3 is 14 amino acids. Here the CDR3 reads CASSIGQTTDTQYF. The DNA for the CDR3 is TGTGCCAGTAGTATAGGACAGACCACAGATACGCAGTATTTT.

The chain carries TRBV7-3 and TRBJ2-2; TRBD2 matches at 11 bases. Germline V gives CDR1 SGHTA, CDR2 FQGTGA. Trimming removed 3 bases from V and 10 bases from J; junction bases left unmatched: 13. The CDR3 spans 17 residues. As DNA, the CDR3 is TGTGCCAGCAGCTTCATAGCGGGAGGGCGCTGGAATGCGGAGCTGTTTTTT. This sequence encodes CASSFIAGGRWNAELFF.

CDR3 nucleotides: TGTGCCAGCAGCTCCACGACAGGGAGCGTGCAGTACTTC. Its translation is CASSSTTGSVQYF. The V call is TRBV7-3, the J call TRBJ2-7; 7 positions match TRBD1. Looked up from germline, CDR1 is SGHTA and CDR2 is FQGTGA. Trimming cost V 4 bases and J 9 bases; bases outside gene matches: 9. The length of the CDR3 is 13 residues.

CDR3 DNA sequence: TGTGCCAGCAGCAAACGTCAGGGGGCGGCGGGAGATACGCAGTATTTT. It yields the protein CASSKRQGAAGDTQYF. The V and J genes are TRBV21-1 and TRBJ2-3; the table's D call TRBD1 went unverified against the DNA. TRBV21-1 is recorded as a pseudogene. The CDR3 consists of 16 residues.

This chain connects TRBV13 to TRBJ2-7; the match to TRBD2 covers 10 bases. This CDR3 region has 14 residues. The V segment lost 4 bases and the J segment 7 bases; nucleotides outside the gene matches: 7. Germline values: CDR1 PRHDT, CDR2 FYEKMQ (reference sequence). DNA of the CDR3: TGTGCCAGCAGCTCTCGACTAGCGGGTTGGGAGCAGTACTTC. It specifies CASSSRLAGWEQYF.

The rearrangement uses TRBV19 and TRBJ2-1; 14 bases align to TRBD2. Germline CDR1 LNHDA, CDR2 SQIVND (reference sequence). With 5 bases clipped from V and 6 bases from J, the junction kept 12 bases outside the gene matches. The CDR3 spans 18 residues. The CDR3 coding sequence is TGTGCCAGTAGTTCCCCACCTGGGACTAGCGGGAGTGGCAATGAGCAGTTCTTC. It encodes CASSSPPGTSGSGNEQFF.

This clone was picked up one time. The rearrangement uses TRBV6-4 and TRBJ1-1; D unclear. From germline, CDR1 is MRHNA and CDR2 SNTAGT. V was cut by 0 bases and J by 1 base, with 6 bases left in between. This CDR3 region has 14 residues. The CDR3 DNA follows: TGTGCCAGCAGTGACTCGAGTGGGAACACTGAAGCTTTCTTT. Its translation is CASSDSSGNTEAFF.

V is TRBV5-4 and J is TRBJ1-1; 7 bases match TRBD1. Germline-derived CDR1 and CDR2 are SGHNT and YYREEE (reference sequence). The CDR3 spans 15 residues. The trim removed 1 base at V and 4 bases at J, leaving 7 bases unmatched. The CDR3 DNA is TGTGCCAGCAGCTTGCAGGGGGTAGAGGGCACTGAAGCTTTCTTT. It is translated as CASSLQGVEGTEAFF.

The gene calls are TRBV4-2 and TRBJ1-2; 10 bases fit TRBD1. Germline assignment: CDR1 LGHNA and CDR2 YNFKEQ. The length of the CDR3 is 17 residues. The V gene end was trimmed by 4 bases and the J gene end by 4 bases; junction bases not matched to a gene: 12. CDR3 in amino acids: CASSPPTGGLEIYGYTF. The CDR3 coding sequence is TGTGCCAGCAGCCCCCCGACAGGGGGCTTGGAGATCTATGGCTACACCTTC.

CDR3 amino acids: CASSTLAGYEQFF. The CDR3 DNA is TGTGCCAGCAGTACCCTAGCCGGCTATGAGCAGTTCTTC. The genes are TRBV6-1 and TRBJ2-1; possible D gene TRBD2, 5 bases. Germline assignment: CDR1 MNHNS and CDR2 SASEGT. This CDR3 spans 13 amino acids. Trimming pared 5 bases from V and 8 bases from J, leaving 13 bases between.

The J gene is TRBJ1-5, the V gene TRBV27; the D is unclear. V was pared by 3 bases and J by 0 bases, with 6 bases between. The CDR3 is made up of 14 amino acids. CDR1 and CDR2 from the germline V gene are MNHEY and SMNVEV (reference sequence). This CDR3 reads CASSFGNSNQPQHF. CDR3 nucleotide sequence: TGTGCCAGCAGTTTTGGCAATAGCAATCAGCCCCAGCATTTT.

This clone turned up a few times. In nucleotides, the CDR3 is TGTGCCAGCAGTGAAGCGGGAGTTGAGACCCAGTACTTC. It yields the protein CASSEAGVETQYF. The rearrangement uses TRBV6-1 and TRBJ2-5, with TRBD2 as a possible D gene (5 bases). This CDR3 contains 13 residues. V dropped 0 bases and J dropped 5 bases, with 7 bases sitting between them. Germline V CDR1 and CDR2: MNHNS, SASEGT.

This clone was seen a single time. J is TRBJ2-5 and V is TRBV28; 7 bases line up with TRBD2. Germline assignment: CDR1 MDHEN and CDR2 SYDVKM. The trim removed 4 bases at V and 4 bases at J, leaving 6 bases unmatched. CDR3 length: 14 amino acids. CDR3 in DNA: TGTGCCAGCAGTTCCCGACTAGCCCTAGAGACCCAGTACTTC. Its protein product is CASSSRLALETQYF.

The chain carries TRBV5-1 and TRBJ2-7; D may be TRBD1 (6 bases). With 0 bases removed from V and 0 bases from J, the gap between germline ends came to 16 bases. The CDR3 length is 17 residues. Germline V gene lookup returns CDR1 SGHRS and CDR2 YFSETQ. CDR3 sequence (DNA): TGCGCCAGCAGCTTGGCTCCCCGGGACACTTTCTCCTACGAGCAGTACTTC. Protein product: CASSLAPRDTFSYEQYF.

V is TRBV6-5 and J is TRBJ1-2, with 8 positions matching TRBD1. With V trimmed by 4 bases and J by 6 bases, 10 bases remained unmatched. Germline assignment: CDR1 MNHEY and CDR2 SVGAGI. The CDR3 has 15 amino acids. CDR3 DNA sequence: TGTGCCAGCAGTTCCCGGGACAGGCCCCATAATGGCTACACCTTC. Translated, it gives CASSSRDRPHNGYTF.

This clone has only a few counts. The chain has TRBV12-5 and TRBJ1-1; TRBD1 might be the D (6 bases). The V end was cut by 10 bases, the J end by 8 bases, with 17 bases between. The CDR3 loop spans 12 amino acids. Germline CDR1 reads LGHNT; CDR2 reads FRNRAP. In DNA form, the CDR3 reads TGTGCTAATGGACTAGGACAGTTCGAAGCTTTCTTT. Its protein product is CANGLGQFEAFF.

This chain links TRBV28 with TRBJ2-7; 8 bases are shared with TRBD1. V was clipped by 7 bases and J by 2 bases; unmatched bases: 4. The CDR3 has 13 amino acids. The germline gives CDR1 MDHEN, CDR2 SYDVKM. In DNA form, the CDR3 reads TGTGCCAGCACCGGACAGGGACCCTACGAGCAGTACTTC. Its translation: CASTGQGPYEQYF.

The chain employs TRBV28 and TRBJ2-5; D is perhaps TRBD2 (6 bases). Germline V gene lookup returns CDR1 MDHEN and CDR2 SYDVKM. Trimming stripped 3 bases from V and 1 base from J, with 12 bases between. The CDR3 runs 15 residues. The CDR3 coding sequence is TGTGCCAGCAGTTTTGTTAGCGGTACCCAAGAGACCCAGTACTTC. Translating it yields CASSFVSGTQETQYF.